These T cell receptor beta chains were read from a single sample in a study of vaccination effects on CD4 cells after COVID-19. Profiling relied on immunoSEQ multiplex PCR, and the TCRdb table lists in-frame clones only, not all of them. The table shows about 72,000 clones, with around 81% occurring only once. Antigen specificity for these receptors is unknown. The sample in question was CD4+ T cells from PBMCs cultured with HCoV-229E spike peptides, obtained after COVID-19 vaccination. Receptors were obtained from a human donor who received a COVID-19 vaccine. Each CDR3 is given with its conserved first and last residue. D genes are given only for firm matches. Only part of the rows carry a size: once, few, many, or a class if the clone is expanded.

TRBV12-1	TRBJ1-1	few	17	-	CASSFAISAGLNTEAFF	TGTGCCAGCAGCTTTGCGATTTCGGCGGGCCTGAACACTGAAGCTTTCTTT
TRBV4-1	TRBJ1-2	-	11	TRBD1	CASGTDYGYTF	TGCGCCAGCGGGACAGACTATGGCTACACCTTC
TRBV7-9	TRBJ2-5	-	17	TRBD2	CASSLFLTGGLQETQYF	TGTGCCAGCAGCTTATTCCTCACGGGGGGGCTGCAAGAGACCCAGTACTTC
TRBV6-6	TRBJ1-4	-	14	-	CASSSGPRGEKLFF	TGTGCCAGCAGTTCGGGACCGAGGGGCGAAAAACTGTTTTTT
TRBV5-5	TRBJ2-1	-	13	-	CASSLSVYNEQFF	TGTGCCAGCAGCTTATCAGTGTACAATGAGCAGTTCTTC
TRBV27	TRBJ1-5	-	15	TRBD1	CASSSGQGPNQPQHF	TGTGCCAGCAGTTCGGGACAGGGGCCAAATCAGCCCCAGCATTTT
TRBV5-6	TRBJ2-1	-	16	TRBD1	CASSYLTGGFDNEQFF	TGTGCCAGCAGCTATCTCACAGGGGGGTTTGACAATGAGCAGTTCTTC
TRBV5-1	TRBJ2-1	-	16	-	CASSLKFLATLPEQFF	TGCGCCAGCAGCTTAAAGTTTCTAGCGACTCTACCTGAGCAGTTCTTC
TRBV9	TRBJ2-3	-	13	-	CASSAQGTDTQYF	TGTGCCAGCAGCGCCCAGGGAACCGATACGCAGTATTTT
TRBV16	TRBJ1-3	-	18	-	CASSQGRYGGSSGNTIYF	TGTGCCAGCAGCCAAGGGAGGTACGGTGGGAGCTCTGGAAACACCATATATTTT
TRBV6-5	TRBJ2-3	-	14	TRBD1	CASRVPGQKDTQYF	TGTGCCAGCAGGGTACCGGGACAGAAAGATACGCAGTATTTT
TRBV19	TRBJ2-3	-	16	-	CASSNSLRRSADTQYF	TGTGCCAGTAGTAATTCCCTACGGAGGTCCGCAGATACGCAGTATTTT
TRBV5-1	TRBJ1-1	-	13	-	CASSRQLNTEAFF	TGCGCCAGCAGCCGACAGTTGAACACTGAAGCTTTCTTT
TRBV24-1	TRBJ1-3	-	13	-	CATSGTAGNTIYF	TGTGCCACCAGCGGGACGGCTGGAAACACCATATATTTT
TRBV15	TRBJ2-2	-	16	TRBD2	CATSRGLASNTGELFF	TGTGCCACCAGCAGAGGACTAGCGTCGAACACCGGGGAGCTGTTTTTT
TRBV30	TRBJ1-5	few	17	-	CAWSVPRPGLANQPQHF	TGTGCCTGGAGTGTACCTCGGCCAGGGCTTGCCAATCAGCCCCAGCATTTT
TRBV9	TRBJ2-5	once	18	-	CASSVAQGTYYFQETQYF	TGTGCCAGCAGCGTAGCTCAGGGGACATATTACTTTCAAGAGACCCAGTACTTC
TRBV19	TRBJ1-2	-	14	-	CASSIAAFNYGYTF	TGTGCCAGTAGTATAGCCGCTTTTAACTATGGCTACACCTTC
TRBV9	TRBJ2-1	-	16	TRBD2	CASSTGGGSSYNEQFF	TGTGCCAGCAGCACGGGGGGGGGCAGCTCCTACAATGAGCAGTTCTTC
TRBV3-1/TRBV3-2	TRBJ2-1	-	16	-	CASSFIRGGRYNEQFF	TGTGCCAGCAGCTTCATCCGAGGGGGGCGGTACAATGAGCAGTTCTTC
TRBV18	TRBJ1-1	-	11	-	CASSPRTEAFF	TGTGCCAGCTCACCTCGTACTGAAGCTTTCTTT
TRBV6-6	TRBJ2-2	-	15	TRBD2	CASSRSGGLTGELFF	TGTGCCAGCAGCCGTAGCGGGGGGCTCACCGGGGAGCTGTTTTTT
TRBV6-5	TRBJ1-5	-	15	-	CASSYPRERNQPQHF	TGTGCCAGCAGTTACCCTCGAGAACGCAATCAGCCCCAGCATTTT
TRBV7-9	TRBJ2-5	-	14	-	CASSLDSVRETQYF	TGTGCCAGCAGCTTAGACTCGGTGCGAGAGACCCAGTACTTC
TRBV3-1/TRBV3-2	TRBJ1-2	-	14	-	CASSQEVSNYGYTF	TGTGCCAGCAGCCAAGAGGTTTCTAACTATGGCTACACCTTC
TRBV24-1	TRBJ2-2	once	14	TRBD1	CATTRTGRAGELFF	TGTGCCACCACCAGGACAGGACGGGCCGGGGAGCTGTTTTTT
TRBV29-1	TRBJ1-1	-	12	-	CSVLGRNTEAFF	TGCAGCGTTCTCGGCCGGAACACTGAAGCTTTCTTT
TRBV7-2	TRBJ1-1	-	14	TRBD1	CASSEQGGYTEAFF	TGTGCCAGCAGCGAACAGGGGGGTTACACTGAAGCTTTCTTT
TRBV6-5	TRBJ1-1	-	15	-	CASSYSGGGRTEAFF	TGTGCCAGCAGTTACTCAGGCGGGGGGAGAACTGAAGCTTTCTTT
TRBV5-1	TRBJ2-5	once	14	-	CASSFGTLRETQYF	TGCGCCAGCAGCTTTGGGACATTGAGGGAGACCCAGTACTTC
TRBV7-9	TRBJ1-2	-	13	-	CASSPRGDDGYTF	TGTGCCAGCAGCCCCAGGGGAGATGATGGCTACACCTTC
TRBV9	TRBJ2-3	once	15	TRBD2	CASSVSSSGGDTQYF	TGTGCCAGCAGCGTATCCAGTAGCGGGGGTGATACGCAGTATTTT
TRBV12-5	TRBJ1-2	-	13	-	CASGLEANYGYTF	TGTGCTAGTGGTTTGGAAGCCAACTATGGCTACACCTTC
TRBV18	TRBJ1-1	-	13	-	CASSPPGAFEAFF	TGTGCCAGCTCACCACCGGGTGCCTTCGAAGCTTTCTTT
TRBV10-1	TRBJ2-2	-	14	-	CASSTTAGTGELFF	TGCGCCAGCAGCACTACAGCGGGCACCGGGGAGCTGTTTTTT
TRBV18	TRBJ2-2	-	15	TRBD1	CASSPGQGNTGELFF	TGTGCCAGCTCACCGGGACAGGGGAACACCGGGGAGCTGTTTTTT
TRBV5-4	TRBJ1-2	-	14	TRBD1	CASGYGQGSYGYTF	TGTGCCAGCGGTTATGGACAGGGGAGCTATGGCTACACCTTC
TRBV3-1/TRBV3-2	TRBJ1-1	-	13	-	CASSLRGNTEAFF	TGTGCCAGCAGCCTTCGGGGGAACACTGAAGCTTTCTTT
TRBV6-1	TRBJ1-1	-	16	-	CASSEALGTLNTEAFF	TGTGCCAGCAGTGAAGCGCTTGGGACACTGAACACTGAAGCTTTCTTT
TRBV3-1/TRBV3-2	TRBJ1-1	-	14	-	CASSHDRRSTEAFF	TGTGCCAGCAGTCATGACAGGAGGAGCACTGAAGCTTTCTTT
TRBV27	TRBJ2-3	once	14	TRBD1	CASNTRGRTDTQYF	TGTGCCAGCAACACCAGGGGGCGCACAGATACGCAGTATTTT
TRBV11-2	TRBJ1-1	-	14	-	CASSSVVFRTEAFF	TGTGCCAGCAGCTCCGTCGTCTTTCGCACTGAAGCTTTCTTT
TRBV2	TRBJ1-2	few	14	-	CASSSQGSDYGYTF	TGTGCCAGCAGTTCACAGGGATCGGACTATGGCTACACCTTC
TRBV4-3	TRBJ2-6	-	19	TRBD2	CASSQEGRGGASGANVLTF	TGCGCCAGCAGCCAAGAAGGGCGCGGGGGGGCCTCTGGGGCCAACGTCCTGACTTTC
TRBV2	TRBJ1-2	-	14	-	CASSYPGSDHGYTF	TGTGCCAGCAGCTACCCAGGGTCGGATCATGGCTACACCTTC
TRBV25-1	TRBJ1-2	-	13	-	CASRLGNNYGYTF	TGTGCCAGTCGACTCGGAAATAACTATGGCTACACCTTC